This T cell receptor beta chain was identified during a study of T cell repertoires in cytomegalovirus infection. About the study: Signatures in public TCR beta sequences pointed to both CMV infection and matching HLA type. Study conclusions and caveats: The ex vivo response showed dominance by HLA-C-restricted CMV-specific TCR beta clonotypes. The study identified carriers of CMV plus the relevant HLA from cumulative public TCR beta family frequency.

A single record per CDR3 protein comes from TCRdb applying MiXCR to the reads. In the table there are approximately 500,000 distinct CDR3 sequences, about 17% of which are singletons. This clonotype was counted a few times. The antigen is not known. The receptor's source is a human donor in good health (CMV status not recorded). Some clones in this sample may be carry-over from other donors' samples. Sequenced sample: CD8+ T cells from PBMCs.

CDR3 in amino acids: CASTINNSPLHF. CDR3 bases: TGTGCCAGCACCATCAATAATTCACCCCTCCACTTT. This rearrangement joins TRBV6-6 to TRBJ1-6; D gene uncertain. V lost 7 bases, J lost 5 bases, and 6 bases lay in between. The CDR3 runs 12 residues. Per the germline V gene, CDR1 is MNHNY and CDR2 is SVGAGI (reference sequence).